These T cell receptor beta chains were read from a single sample in a study of cytomegalovirus exposure and HLA in healthy donors. The data were produced by immunoSEQ multiplex PCR, yet TCRdb's version contains in-frame clones alone and is incomplete. Here the sample spans under 200,000 clones, around 65% being singletons. Sample: PBMCs. The receptor source for this set is a woman in her thirties or forties in good health and CMV-seropositive. The CDR3 runs from the conserved cysteine through the conserved F or W. The D gene is left open where the match is weak. Clone size is shown for a subset of rows, as once, few, many or a class of expanded clone.

clone_size j_call d_call v_call cdr3_nt cdr3_aa
NA TRBJ1-1 TRBD1 TRBV18 TGTGCCAGCTCACAGGGGGCCGGGAACACTGAAGCTTTCTTT CASSQGAGNTEAFF
few TRBJ2-5 NA TRBV4-3 TGCGCCAGCAGCCAAGATTTGAGGGCGAACCAAGAGACCCAGTACTTC CASSQDLRANQETQYF
NA TRBJ1-4 NA TRBV28 TGTGCCAGCAGTTTAGTGCCGGATGAAAAACTGTTTTTT CASSLVPDEKLFF
NA TRBJ1-2 NA TRBV29-1 TGCAGCGACACAGATAACTATGGCTACACCTTC CSDTDNYGYTF
NA TRBJ2-7 NA TRBV11-2 TGTGCCAGCAGCTTAGATACTCCCCCCTCTAGCGAGCAGTACTTC CASSLDTPPSSEQYF
NA TRBJ2-1 NA TRBV9 TGTGCCAGCACCTTAGGGGGGGCCTCGAATGAGCAGTTCTTC CASTLGGASNEQFF
NA TRBJ2-1 NA TRBV12-5 TGTGCTAGTGGTTCCGTCTACGGGAATGAGCAGTTCTTC CASGSVYGNEQFF
NA TRBJ2-5 NA TRBV20-1 TGCAGTGGAGGATCAGAGACCCAGTACTTC CSGGSETQYF
NA TRBJ2-1 TRBD2 TRBV7-6 TGTGCCAGCAGCTTAGTGACTAGCAGCGATGAGCAGTTCTTC CASSLVTSSDEQFF
NA TRBJ2-7 TRBD1 TRBV19 TGTGCCAGTAGTAAGGGACAGGGAAGCGACGAGCAGTACTTC CASSKGQGSDEQYF
few TRBJ1-5 NA TRBV7-9 TGTGCCAGCGGGTCAACCGGAGACAGACATAGCAATCAGCCCCAGCATTTT CASGSTGDRHSNQPQHF
NA TRBJ2-6 TRBD2 TRBV7-9 TGTGCCAGCGCGAGGCGGGGGATCTCTGGGGCCAACGTCCTGACTTTC CASARRGISGANVLTF
NA TRBJ1-5 NA TRBV10-3 TGTGCCGCGACAGGCGAGCGCAATCAGCCCCAGCATTTT CAATGERNQPQHF